The present entry profiles one T cell receptor beta chain with its context. Germline V gene sequence: CDR1 MDHEN, CDR2 SYDVKM. This CDR3 is built from 14 residues. J was trimmed by 4 bases and V by 8 bases; bases with no gene match: 7. Cohort 3 donors counted as recovered after two negative PCRs, clearance, or resolved symptoms. The repertoire was sequenced with immunoSEQ multiplex PCR; TCRdb's copy has only in-frame clones and lacks some. Of about 270,000 clones in the sample, roughly nine tenths are singletons; the top ten hold 2% to 2.5%. The data are from a study of blood T cell repertoires in COVID-19.

The sequence came from a woman aged 18 to 35 who had recovered from COVID-19. The chain couples TRBV28 to TRBJ2-1; the match to TRBD1 covers 8 bases. Source material: PBMCs or T cells enriched from blood (not recorded which). In nucleotides, the CDR3 is TGTGCCAGCGGATTGGGACAGGCATACAATGAGCAGTTCTTC. As protein: CASGLGQAYNEQFF.